This TCR beta chain was identified in a study of T cells in Graves' hyperthyroidism and ophthalmopathy. Hyperthyroidism, newly diagnosed and lasting under 2 months, affected patients aged 18 to 65. Clinical symptoms, serum thyroxine and TRAb, thyroid ultrasound and orbital computed tomography were used for the diagnoses. In its sample, this clonotype was seen many times. The antigen remains undetermined. Broader study findings: Separation of ophthalmopathy from stable hyperthyroidism was achieved by a 13 V-J model.

Using RNA transcripts as the source, TCR beta CDR3 regions were amplified. TCR CDR3 underwent first-round RT-PCR with the HTBI primer set. MiXCR, run by TCRdb on the multiplex PCR reads, gives a single entry per CDR3 protein. The repertoire holds about 420,000 distinct CDR3 sequences, with approximately 15% as singletons. Sequencing was performed on blood. The sequence was collected from a woman between 18 and 29 years old with Graves' hyperthyroidism.

The CDR3 is CASSESNRDSYEQYF. In DNA form, the CDR3 reads TGTGCCAGCAGCGAATCAAATAGGGATTCCTACGAGCAGTACTTC. The rearrangement uses TRBV2 and TRBJ2-7; D is unresolved. V shed 6 bases and J shed 1 base, with 16 bases lying between them. Germline CDR1 reads SNHLY; CDR2 reads FYNNEI. The CDR3 has 15 residues.